What follows describes a single T cell receptor (beta chain). The V gene lost 3 bases and the J gene lost 5 bases, with 14 bases spanning the gap. Germline assignment: CDR1 SGHVS and CDR2 FNYEAQ. The CDR3 totals 15 residues. This entry is derived from a study of T cells in Graves' hyperthyroidism and ophthalmopathy. For ophthalmopathy patients, the Clinical Activity Score was at least 3 and the NOSPECS grade at least 4; duration was under 3 months. RNA transcripts gave rise to amplified TCR beta CDR3 regions. Primed by the HTBI set, a first-round RT-PCR was run on the TCR CDR3. TCRdb re-called the multiplex PCR reads with MiXCR, one entry per CDR3 protein. Of about 250,000 distinct CDR3 sequences in the sample, 20% to 25% are singletons; the top ten hold around 64%.

The sample was blood. The sequence was obtained from a man aged 25-45 years with Graves' ophthalmopathy. V gene TRBV7-6 combines with J gene TRBJ2-1; D is unresolved. The CDR3, as DNA: TGTGCCAGCAGCTTGACGGTTCGCCCCGACAATGAGCAGTTCTTC. Its translation: CASSLTVRPDNEQFF. Combining the CDR3 with reference TRBV7-6 and TRBJ2-1 gives the whole variable domain GAGVSQSPRYKVTKRGQDVALRCDPISGHVSLYWYRQALGQGPEFLTYFNYEAQQDKSGLPNDRFSAERPEGSISTLTIQRTEQRDSAMYRCASSLTVRPDNEQFFGPGTRLTVL.